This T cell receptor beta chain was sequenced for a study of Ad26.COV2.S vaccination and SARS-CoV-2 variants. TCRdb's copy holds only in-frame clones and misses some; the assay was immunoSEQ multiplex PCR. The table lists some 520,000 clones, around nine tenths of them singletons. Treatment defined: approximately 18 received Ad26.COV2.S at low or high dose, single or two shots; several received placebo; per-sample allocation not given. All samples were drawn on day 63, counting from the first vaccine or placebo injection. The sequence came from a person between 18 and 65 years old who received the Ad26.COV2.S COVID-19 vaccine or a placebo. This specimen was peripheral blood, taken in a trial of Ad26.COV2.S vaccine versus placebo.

CDR3 nucleotide sequence: TGTGCCAGCAGCGTAGGTATAGGGGAGAACACTGAAGCTTTCTTT. Amino acids: CASSVGIGENTEAFF. V usage is TRBV9 and J usage is TRBJ1-1, with TRBD1 as a possible D gene (5 bases). The V end was cut by 0 bases, the J end by 1 base, with 10 bases between. Germline CDR1 and CDR2: SGDLS and YYNGEE. There are 15 residues in the CDR3.